This TCR beta chain comes out of a study of cytomegalovirus exposure and HLA in healthy donors. General study results and limits: The study listed roughly 160 cytomegalovirus-associated TCR beta chains.

From germline, CDR1 is SGHRS and CDR2 YFSETQ. This CDR3 contains 14 residues. V lost 4 bases and J lost 1; bases outside the gene matches: 3. Concerning this clone: Its specificity is unknown.

The study ran its PCR with 60 Vbeta and 13 Jbeta primers. Assay: immunoSEQ multiplex PCR; the TCRdb copy retains only in-frame clones and omits some. Of under 200,000 clones listed, roughly 84% are singletons. Material for sequencing was PBMCs. The chain combines TRBV5-1 with TRBJ1-1, with 8 bases identical to TRBD1. This TCR came from a man aged 30 to 45 in good health and CMV-seronegative. The CDR3 protein is CASSIGTGNTEAFF. The CDR3 region has the DNA TGCGCCAGCAGCATAGGGACAGGGAACACTGAAGCTTTCTTT.